Listed below are T cell receptor beta chains from one sample, sequenced in a study of blood T cell repertoires in COVID-19. Sequenced by immunoSEQ multiplex PCR; TCRdb stores in-frame clones only, minus some. The table records approximately 230,000 clones, around nine tenths of them present only once. Material for sequencing was peripheral blood. The source is an elderly man with acute or convalescent COVID-19. Both conserved end residues are part of each CDR3. The D gene is left open where the match is weak. Where a row states a size, it is once, few, many or the class of an expanded clone; other rows omit it.

19 | few | TRBJ2-1 | TRBV19 | TRBD2 | TGTGCCAGTAGCACAACGGGACTAGCGAGTTGGACCCTTAACAATGAGCAGTTCTTC | CASSTTGLASWTLNNEQFF
16 | - | TRBJ2-5 | TRBV6-6 | TRBD1 | TGTGCCAGCAGTTACTCCTCCTTCAGGGGGCAAGAGACCCAGTACTTC | CASSYSSFRGQETQYF
16 | - | TRBJ2-1 | TRBV7-9 | - | TGTGCCAGCAGCCGTATCCAAGGGGTTCTTCGCAATGAGCAGTTCTTC | CASSRIQGVLRNEQFF
15 | - | TRBJ2-1 | TRBV7-9 | TRBD2 | TGTGCCAGCAGCTTCGGTAGCGGGAGCTACAATGAGCAGTTCTTC | CASSFGSGSYNEQFF
12 | - | TRBJ1-2 | TRBV7-9 | - | TGTGCCAGCAGGGGCAGGGACTATGGCTACACCTTC | CASRGRDYGYTF
18 | - | TRBJ2-1 | TRBV7-2 | TRBD2 | TGTGCCAGCAGCTTCCGACCTGCACTAGCGGGGGGCTACAATGAGCAGTTCTTC | CASSFRPALAGGYNEQFF
15 | - | TRBJ2-7 | TRBV7-2 | TRBD1 | TGTGCCAGCAGCTTATATGGACAGGAATCCTACGAGCAGTACTTC | CASSLYGQESYEQYF
14 | - | TRBJ1-4 | TRBV15 | - | TGTGCCACCAAAAAGGCGGGGGGTAATGAAAAACTGTTTTTT | CATKKAGGNEKLFF
13 | - | TRBJ2-5 | TRBV27 | - | TGTGCCAGCAGCCTCCTTCCGGGAGAGACCCAGTACTTC | CASSLLPGETQYF
12 | - | TRBJ1-5 | TRBV19 | - | TGTGCCAGTAGTTCGCGGTATCAGCCCCAGCATTTT | CASSSRYQPQHF
17 | - | TRBJ2-1 | TRBV24-1 | TRBD2 | TGTGCCACCAGTGATTTAGGGACTAGCGGGAGGGCCAGTGAGCAGTTCTTC | CATSDLGTSGRASEQFF
12 | once | TRBJ2-5 | TRBV28 | TRBD2 | TGTGCCAGCAGTGGCCCGGGGGGGACCCAGTACTTC | CASSGPGGTQYF
15 | - | TRBJ2-5 | TRBV7-3 | TRBD2 | TGTGCCAGCAGCTTAACGAGGGGAGGGGCAGAGACCCAGTACTTC | CASSLTRGGAETQYF
14 | - | TRBJ2-7 | TRBV5-1 | TRBD2 | TGCGCCAGCCGTACTAGCGGGGGGGCCTACGAGCAGTACTTC | CASRTSGGAYEQYF
14 | - | TRBJ1-4 | TRBV5-1 | TRBD1 | TGCGCCAGCAGCTTCCAGGGGGTAGATGAAAAACTGTTTTTT | CASSFQGVDEKLFF
15 | - | TRBJ2-1 | TRBV18 | TRBD1 | TGTGCCAGCTCACCGGCCGGGACAGGGGCCAATGAGCAGTTCTTC | CASSPAGTGANEQFF
15 | - | TRBJ1-3 | TRBV15 | - | TGTGCCACCAGCACAGGGGCACCCTCTGGAAACACCATATATTTT | CATSTGAPSGNTIYF
15 | - | TRBJ1-6 | TRBV6-5 | TRBD1 | TGTGCCAGCGGAGGTTCCGGGACAGGCCAAGGAGCCCTCCACTTT | CASGGSGTGQGALHF
16 | - | TRBJ1-2 | TRBV4-3 | - | TGCGCCAGCAGCCTGCGGATTGGGGCCACAGAGGCTGGCTACACCTTC | CASSLRIGATEAGYTF
17 | - | TRBJ1-3 | TRBV6-4 | - | TGTGCCAGCAGTGACGGGGCAGTGAGAAGCTCTGGAAACACCATATATTTT | CASSDGAVRSSGNTIYF
15 | - | TRBJ1-4 | TRBV2 | - | TGTGCCAGCAGTCGTGGGCCCGGGGAAGAAGAAAAACTGTTTTTT | CASSRGPGEEEKLFF
16 | - | TRBJ1-1 | TRBV5-1 | TRBD1 | TGCGCCAGCAGCTTGGCCCCGGCAGGGGGGAACACTGAAGCTTTCTTT | CASSLAPAGGNTEAFF
15 | - | TRBJ2-3 | TRBV29-1 | TRBD2 | TGCAGCGTGGGGGTTAGCGGGGCTAGCACAGATACGCAGTATTTT | CSVGVSGASTDTQYF
15 | - | TRBJ1-2 | TRBV7-2 | TRBD1 | TGTGCCAGCAGCTCCGGACAGGGGGCTAACTATGGCTACACCTTC | CASSSGQGANYGYTF
14 | - | TRBJ2-5 | TRBV7-2 | - | TGTGCCAGCGCAGAAGCCGGGACATCAGAGACCCAGTACTTC | CASAEAGTSETQYF
14 | - | TRBJ1-3 | TRBV7-9 | - | TGTGCCAGCAGCCGAACGGTTTCTGGAAACACCATATATTTT | CASSRTVSGNTIYF
16 | - | TRBJ2-1 | TRBV9 | TRBD2 | TGTGCCAGCAGCGTAAGGACTAGCGGGGCGTACAATGAGCAGTTCTTC | CASSVRTSGAYNEQFF
14 | - | TRBJ1-5 | TRBV25-1 | - | TGTGCCAGCAGTTCGGGGAATAGCAATCAGCCCCAGCATTTT | CASSSGNSNQPQHF
13 | - | TRBJ2-7 | TRBV7-3 | - | TGTGCCAGCAGCGCGGGACAGACCTACGAGCAGTACTTC | CASSAGQTYEQYF
13 | many | TRBJ2-1 | TRBV9 | - | TGTGCCAGCAGCCGGCCAGGGGGGATAGAGCAGTTCTTC | CASSRPGGIEQFF
14 | once | TRBJ2-2 | TRBV27 | TRBD1 | TGTGCCAGCAAAAGACAGGGGAACACCGGGGAGCTGTTTTTT | CASKRQGNTGELFF
15 | - | TRBJ2-1 | TRBV10-2 | TRBD2 | TGCGCCAGCAACCCAACGGGACTACTTTACAATGAGCAGTTCTTC | CASNPTGLLYNEQFF
15 | - | TRBJ2-1 | TRBV27 | TRBD2 | TGTGCCAGCAGTTTACTAGCGGGGTCCTACAATGAGCAGTTCTTC | CASSLLAGSYNEQFF
13 | - | TRBJ1-2 | TRBV12-3/TRBV12-4 | - | TGTGCCAGCGCACAGGGTCCAGACTATGGCTACACCTTC | CASAQGPDYGYTF
17 | - | TRBJ2-2 | TRBV11-2 | TRBD2 | TGTGCCAGCAGCTCCCTAGCGGGGCCGACGAACACCGGGGAGCTGTTTTTT | CASSSLAGPTNTGELFF
16 | - | TRBJ2-7 | TRBV28 | TRBD1 | TGTGCCAGCAGTTTGGGGGACAGAGGTGGTCCCTACGAGCAGTACTTC | CASSLGDRGGPYEQYF
13 | - | TRBJ2-1 | TRBV19 | TRBD2 | TGTGCCAGCGGGACTAGCGGGAGAGGTGAGCAGTTCTTC | CASGTSGRGEQFF
18 | - | TRBJ2-4 | TRBV7-7 | TRBD2 | TGTGCCAGCAGCTTAGCATCCAGCGGGGGAGAGGGTGGAAACATTCAGTACTTC | CASSLASSGGEGGNIQYF
15 | once | TRBJ2-1 | TRBV7-2 | TRBD1 | TGTGCCAGCAGCCGGACAGGCGATACCTACAATGAGCAGTTCTTC | CASSRTGDTYNEQFF